These 17 T cell receptor beta chains were sequenced from one sample in a study of identical twins. TCRdb ran MiXCR on the 5' RACE reads and lists one entry per CDR3 protein. The profile shows roughly 720,000 distinct CDR3 sequences, 18% of them singletons. These data also featured in a second study, about T cells expressing NK-cell markers.

Sequenced: PBMCs. Receptors were obtained from a woman aged 18 to 35 in good health.

This clonotype was counted only a few times. The chain recombines TRBV6-5 with TRBJ2-7; TRBD2 is a possible D gene (5 bases). This CDR3 contains 13 residues. The V gene lost 4 bases and the J gene lost 5 bases, with 12 bases spanning the gap. CDR1 and CDR2 (germline): MNHEY, SVGAGI. The CDR3 loop is CASSFSAGNEQYF. CDR3 DNA: TGTGCCAGCAGTTTCTCCGCCGGGAACGAGCAGTACTTC.

This clonotype was seen only a few times. V gene TRBV7-9 combines with J gene TRBJ2-3; 13 bases fit TRBD2. CDR3 length: 17 amino acids. V was pared by 6 bases and J by 0 bases, with 6 bases of the junction left unmatched. Germline V CDR1 and CDR2: SEHNR, FQNEAQ (reference sequence). The CDR3 reads CASRRLAGGTSTDTQYF. CDR3 DNA sequence: TGTGCCAGCAGACGACTAGCGGGGGGTACTAGCACAGATACGCAGTATTTT.

The rearrangement joins TRBV6-2 or TRBV6-3 to TRBJ2-7, with 7 bases aligning to TRBD1. Trimming took 7 bases from V and 1 from J; bases not matched to a gene: 4. The CDR3 runs to 13 residues. CDR1 is MNHEY and CDR2 is SVGEGT in the germline V gene. CDR3 coding DNA: TGTGCCAGCACCAAGACAGGGTCCTACGAGCAGTACTTC. This encodes CASTKTGSYEQYF.

V gene TRBV7-9 combines with J gene TRBJ2-1, with D perhaps being TRBD1 or TRBD2 (5 bases each). The CDR3 spans 15 residues. V was shortened by 2 bases and J by 8 bases, with 16 bases between the two germline ends. CDR1 is SEHNR and CDR2 is FQNEAQ in the germline V gene (reference sequence). The chain's CDR3 is CASSLPGPKIDEQFF. CDR3 bases: TGTGCCAGCAGCTTACCGGGACCCAAGATCGATGAGCAGTTCTTC.

This rearrangement joins TRBV2 to TRBJ2-7; 7 nucleotides align to TRBD1. Germline CDR1 is SNHLY and CDR2 is FYNNEI. There are 14 residues in the CDR3. V shed 6 bases and J 6 bases; nucleotides not matched to a gene: 11. The CDR3 sequence is CASSSTGKASEQYF. The CDR3 region has the DNA TGTGCCAGCAGCTCGACAGGGAAGGCAAGCGAGCAGTACTTC.

This clonotype has more than one count but fewer than ten. The chain is built from TRBV30 and TRBJ2-4; D is unclear. V lost 5 bases, J lost 6 bases, and 8 bases lay in between. This CDR3 spans 11 amino acids. Germline assignment: CDR1 GTSNPN and CDR2 SVGIG (reference sequence). The CDR3 DNA reads as TGTGCCTGGGGTGGCCTAAACATTCAGTACTTC. It encodes CAWGGLNIQYF.

The V and J genes are TRBV15 and TRBJ2-1, with D maybe TRBD2 (5 bases). The CDR3 is 15 amino acids. With 5 bases removed from V and 2 bases from J, the gap between germline ends came to 13 bases. CDR1 and CDR2 (germline): LNHNV, YYDKDF (reference sequence). The CDR3 nucleotides are TGTGCCACCAGCGGGTTAGCGCATGCCTACAATGAGCAGTTCTTC. Residues: CATSGLAHAYNEQFF.

J is TRBJ2-7 and V is TRBV20-1; TRBD1 might be the D (6 bases). The CDR3 length is 15 residues. V was pared by 4 bases and J by 1 base, with 17 bases between. CDR1 and CDR2 from the germline V gene are DFQATT and SNEGSKA (reference sequence). The CDR3 DNA sequence: TGCAGTGCTACCACTCCCAGGGGACATTCCTACGAGCAGTACTTC. Translated, it gives CSATTPRGHSYEQYF.

The CDR3 is CASSSGQLNTGELFF. In DNA form, the CDR3 reads TGTGCCAGCAGCTCGGGACAGCTAAACACCGGGGAGCTGTTTTTT. The gene calls are TRBV7-9 and TRBJ2-2; 7 bases are a match to TRBD1. CDR1 and CDR2 from the germline V gene are SEHNR and FQNEAQ (reference sequence). The CDR3 has 15 amino acids. V gave up 4 bases and J gave up 2 bases; unmatched junction bases: 4.

V is TRBV18 and J is TRBJ2-6; D not certain. The CDR3 has 17 amino acids. V lost 2 bases and J 3 bases, leaving 14 bases between the germline ends. Germline CDR1 and CDR2: KGHSH and LQKENI. CDR3 sequence: CASSPRLLVLGANVLTF. CDR3 coding DNA: TGTGCCAGCTCACCAAGACTTCTAGTACTTGGGGCCAACGTCCTGACTTTC.

The V call is TRBV12-3 or TRBV12-4, the J call TRBJ1-1; D is unresolved. Trimming removed 3 bases at V and 3 bases at J, with 8 bases between. This CDR3 comprises 13 residues. The CDR3 loop reads CASSFRTDTEAFF. The CDR3 bases are TGTGCCAGCAGTTTTAGGACGGACACTGAAGCTTTCTTT.

The chain employs TRBV27 and TRBJ2-7; D perhaps matches TRBD2 (5 bases). CDR1 is MNHEY and CDR2 is SMNVEV in the germline V gene (reference sequence). The CDR3 length is 16 residues. The ends were cut back, 7 bases at V and 0 bases at J, with 19 bases in the middle. The DNA for the CDR3 is TGTGCCAGCAAAAAGGGTGGGCCGGGGAGCTCCTACGAGCAGTACTTC. As protein: CASKKGGPGSSYEQYF.

The chain couples TRBV20-1 to TRBJ2-7; the D is unclear. V gave up 3 bases and J gave up 2 bases, with 11 bases separating them. Per the germline V gene, CDR1 is DFQATT and CDR2 is SNEGSKA (reference sequence). The CDR3 has 13 residues. CDR3 protein: CSASSRAPYEQYF. DNA of the CDR3: TGCAGTGCTAGTAGCCGGGCTCCCTACGAGCAGTACTTC.

Details on this clonotype: The junction shows a germline mismatch at one end, possibly a read error. The chain couples TRBV20-1 to TRBJ1-2; D call uncertain. The CDR3 totals 11 residues. Germline lookup yields CDR1 DFQATT and CDR2 SNEGSKA (reference sequence). The CDR3 nucleotides read TGCAGTGCTAGAGACCAATACCTGGGCGGCTTC. It yields the protein CSARDQYLGGF.

This clonotype has a handful of counts. The chain couples TRBV7-9 to TRBJ1-2; D not resolved. Germline CDR1 is SEHNR and CDR2 is FQNEAQ (reference sequence). Trimming pared 4 bases from V and 4 bases from J, leaving 10 bases between. CDR3 length: 13 residues. The DNA for the CDR3 is TGTGCCAGCAGCTCGGACGAGCGCTATGGCTACACCTTC. Protein product: CASSSDERYGYTF.

CDR3 in DNA: TGTGCCAGCAGTTCCCTCCGGCGGCTACCCTACGAGCAGTACTTC. Its protein product is CASSSLRRLPYEQYF. The chain carries TRBV6-5 and TRBJ2-7, with unresolved D. The germline V gene has CDR1 MNHEY and CDR2 SVGAGI. The V gene lost 4 bases and the J gene lost 2 bases, with 15 bases spanning the gap. The CDR3 has 15 amino acids.

The chain links TRBV7-9 to TRBJ1-6; no reliable D call. V was pared by 3 bases and J by 8 bases, with 11 bases between. The CDR3 contains 14 residues. Germline CDR1 reads SEHNR; CDR2 reads FQNEAQ (reference sequence). The CDR3 region is CASSLAGIYSPLHF. CDR3 bases: TGTGCCAGCAGCTTGGCCGGGATTTATTCACCCCTCCACTTT.